This passage covers 11 T cell receptor beta chains from one sample sequenced in a study of cytomegalovirus exposure and HLA in healthy donors. Researchers ran the PCR with 60 Vbeta and 13 Jbeta primers. Assay: immunoSEQ multiplex PCR; the TCRdb copy retains only in-frame clones and omits some. This sample has fewer than 200,000 clones, with over 75% found just once. Input material: PBMCs. These receptors were obtained from a male donor in good health and CMV-seronegative.

This clone was observed a single time. V gene TRBV2 combines with J gene TRBJ1-5; a weak D match, TRBD1 (6 bases). The germline V gene has CDR1 SNHLY and CDR2 FYNNEI. Trimming stripped 6 bases from V and 7 bases from J, with 22 bases between. The CDR3 loop spans 16 amino acids. The CDR3 region has the DNA TGTGCCAGCAGCGAGCAGGGAGGGGGTCCAAAACAGCCCCAGCATTTT. It is translated as CASSEQGGGPKQPQHF.

The chain is built from TRBV27 and TRBJ1-6; weak D call: TRBD1 (5 bases). Trimming cost V 3 bases and J 9 bases, with 18 bases left between them. The CDR3 runs 16 residues. CDR1 and CDR2 (germline): MNHEY, SMNVEV (reference sequence). The CDR3 here is CASSFSGPGRGSPLHF. CDR3 in DNA: TGTGCCAGCAGTTTCTCCGGACCCGGGAGGGGTTCACCCCTCCACTTT.

As DNA, the CDR3 is TGCAGCGTTACAGGTGACGGCTACACCTTC. It codes for CSVTGDGYTF. The J gene is TRBJ1-2, the V gene TRBV29-1; D may be TRBD1 (5 bases). The CDR3 sequence is 10 residues long. Germline-derived CDR1 and CDR2 are SQVTM and ANQGSEA. V dropped 5 bases and J dropped 8 bases, with 9 bases sitting between them.

The rearrangement links TRBV7-9 to TRBJ2-5, with D perhaps TRBD1 (5 bases). The CDR3 runs 15 residues. Germline V gene sequence: CDR1 SEHNR, CDR2 FQNEAQ (reference sequence). Trimming shortened V by 3 bases and J by 5 bases, and 16 bases separated the two germline ends. The CDR3 coding sequence is TGTGCCAGCAGCTTTAGGCAGGGATGGCGGGAGACCCAGTACTTC. Its protein is CASSFRQGWRETQYF.

This chain connects TRBV7-9 to TRBJ1-4, with TRBD1 identical over 7 bases. There are 14 residues in the CDR3. The V gene end was trimmed by 6 bases and the J gene end by 6 bases; junction bases not matched to a gene: 7. Germline assignment: CDR1 SEHNR and CDR2 FQNEAQ (reference sequence). The DNA for the CDR3 is TGTGCCAGCAGAGAACGACAGGGTTATGAAAAACTGTTTTTT. It translates to CASRERQGYEKLFF.

This chain links TRBV19 with TRBJ1-4; 7 bases map to TRBD1. This CDR3 comprises 13 residues. Germline V gene data show CDR1 as LNHDA and CDR2 as SQIVND (reference sequence). After removal of 7 bases from V and 4 bases from J, the junction contained 3 bases not matched to a gene. Here the CDR3 reads CASTGTDNEKLFF. For the CDR3, the DNA is TGTGCCAGTACGGGGACAGATAATGAAAAACTGTTTTTT.

The rearrangement joins TRBV27 to TRBJ1-6, with D possibly being TRBD1 (6 bases). The germline V and J ends were trimmed by 4 bases and 9 bases, with 16 bases remaining between them. The V gene's germline CDR1 is MNHEY and CDR2 SMNVEV (reference sequence). The CDR3 is 15 amino acids. The CDR3 loop is CASSSLGGGRSPLHF. The CDR3 nucleotides are TGTGCCAGCAGTTCTCTCGGGGGGGGCCGTTCACCCCTCCACTTT.

V gene TRBV6-6 combines with J gene TRBJ1-4; D might be TRBD1 (6 bases). V shed 4 bases and J shed 0 bases, with 12 bases lying between them. The germline V gene has CDR1 MNHNY and CDR2 SVGAGI (reference sequence). The CDR3 consists of 16 residues. CDR3 amino acids: CASSSPDRPTNEKLFF. The CDR3 bases are TGTGCCAGCAGTTCCCCCGACAGGCCAACTAATGAAAAACTGTTTTTT.

The DNA of the CDR3 is TGTGCCAGCAGTGAAGGTCTTCTAATGAACACTGAAGCTTTCTTT. It is translated as CASSEGLLMNTEAFF. The rearrangement joins TRBV2 to TRBJ1-1; D is unclear. The V end was cut by 1 base, the J end by 0 bases, with 9 bases between. This CDR3 spans 15 amino acids. The V gene's germline CDR1 is SNHLY and CDR2 FYNNEI.

This chain uses TRBV4-1 with TRBJ1-5; D not resolved. CDR1 is MGHRA and CDR2 is YSYEKL in the germline V gene. This CDR3 is built from 15 residues. Trimming pared 4 bases from V and 0 bases from J, leaving 10 bases between. The CDR3 reads CASSPYRTSNQPQHF. The CDR3 DNA reads as TGCGCCAGCAGCCCATACAGAACTAGCAATCAGCCCCAGCATTTT.

The gene calls are TRBV9 and TRBJ2-3; 7 bases fit TRBD1. The CDR3 is 17 residues long. From germline, CDR1 is SGDLS and CDR2 YYNGEE. Trimming at V came to 1 base and at J to 0 bases, leaving 8 bases not matched to a gene. The CDR3 here is CASSVRFEGQSTDTQYF. In nucleotides, the CDR3 is TGTGCCAGCAGCGTAAGGTTTGAGGGACAGAGCACAGATACGCAGTATTTT.